This T cell receptor (beta chain) was retrieved from a study of blood T cell repertoires in COVID-19 (dated by TCRdb to 2019 to 2021). About the study as a whole: Collaborator samples came from the United States, Italy and Spain and covered acute and convalescent phases of COVID-19. The material from the prospective study consisted of cDNA or gDNA derived from T cells, B-cell-depleted T cells, or PBMCs. Deeply sampled blood TCRbeta repertoires from subjects exposed to, actively infected with, or recovered from COVID-19 were included in the dataset. A freely available public database, intended as a resource for researchers studying the immune response to SARS-CoV-2, is where the repertoires were released. Samples came from the ongoing ImmuneRACE study (first 160 participants) plus 1,254 subjects from 6 global collaborators. Sample metadata almost always included a de-identified subject ID, COVID-19 status, age in years and sex. Where available, HLA class I and class II types were taken from metadata supplied by the sample provider and were not determined by assay-based typing.

Study-wide conclusions, independent of this receptor: The quantity of clinical and demographic metadata differed by source and by participant and was supplied without curation.

The immunoSEQ Assay, a bias-controlled multiplex PCR, was used to amplify TCRbeta CDR3 regions from genomic DNA. In the paper's pipeline: The number of nucleated cells in each sample was estimated from the amplification of reference gene primers within the assay. Sequence reads were collapsed and filtered to measure the absolute abundance of every unique TCRbeta CDR3 rearrangement. For each sample, productive Simpson clonality was calculated as the square root of Simpson's diversity index over productive rearrangements. TCRdb carries this immuneACCESS record with in-frame sequences only. Its versions omit some clonotypes, under half of them owing to an unresolved V gene in the studies checked, with the rest unexplained. For V, J and clone size, that table is used; D and trimming come from the DNA. In all, the sample holds tens of thousands of clones, and 75% to 90% of those were seen once. Roughly 14% of the sample lies in the top ten.

Of note for this clone: Its recognized antigen is unknown. No much larger clone is present one base from it, and per-base qualities are unavailable.

Each collaborating institution followed its own protocols to collect whole blood in K2EDTA tubes. Collaborator samples were shipped for TCRbeta analysis as frozen whole blood, isolated PBMCs, or DNA extracted from either sample type. The sequenced sample consisted of peripheral blood. This clonotype was sampled from a male donor with acute or convalescent COVID-19.

At the DNA level, the sequence is TGTGCCAGCAGTAATAGGACAGGGCTTCGATCTGAGTTCTTC. This gives the protein CASSNRTGLRSEFF. This receptor chain uses TRBV6-6 and TRBJ2-1; TRBD1 aligns with 8 central bases. According to the germline V gene (reference sequence), CDR1 reads MNHNY and CDR2 reads SVGAGI. CDR3 length: 14 amino acids, cysteine to phenylalanine. Only the CDR3 DNA stays, 42 bases, in frame from base 1. Here V drops 5 bases and J drops 14 bases, and the junction holds 14 bases not matched to any gene.